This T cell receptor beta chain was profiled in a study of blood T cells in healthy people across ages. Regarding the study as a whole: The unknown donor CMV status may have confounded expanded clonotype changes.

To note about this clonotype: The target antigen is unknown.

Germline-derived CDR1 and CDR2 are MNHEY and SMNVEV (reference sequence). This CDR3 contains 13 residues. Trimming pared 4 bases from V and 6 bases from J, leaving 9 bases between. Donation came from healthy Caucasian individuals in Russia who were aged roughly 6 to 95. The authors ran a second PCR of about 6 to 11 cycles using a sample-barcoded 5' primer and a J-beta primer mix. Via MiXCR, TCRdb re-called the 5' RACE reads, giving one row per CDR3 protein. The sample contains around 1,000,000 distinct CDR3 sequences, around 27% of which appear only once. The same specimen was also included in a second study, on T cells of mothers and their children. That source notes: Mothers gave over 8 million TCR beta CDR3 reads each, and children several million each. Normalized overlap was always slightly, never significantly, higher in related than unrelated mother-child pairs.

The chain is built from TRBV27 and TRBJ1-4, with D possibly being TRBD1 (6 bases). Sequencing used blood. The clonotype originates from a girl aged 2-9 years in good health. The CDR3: CASSYRVYEKLFF. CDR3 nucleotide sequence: TGTGCCAGCAGTTACAGGGTTTATGAAAAACTGTTTTTT.